The clone carrying this TCR beta chain was detected ten times or more. From genomic DNA, TCR beta CDR3 was amplified by two-round multiplex PCR. Amplification during the initial PCR round employed primers specific to each TRBV and TRBJ gene. TCRdb ran MiXCR on the multiplex PCR reads and lists one entry per CDR3 protein. Among 38,000 or so distinct CDR3 sequences listed, around 24% were seen once. The data stem from a study of prognosis after radiotherapy for stage I lung cancer. CDR3 length equals 14 residues. V dropped 10 bases and J dropped 0 bases, with 12 bases sitting between them. CDR1 SGHVS and CDR2 FQNEAQ come from the germline V gene.

The material was PBMCs, obtained before or after stereotactic body radiation therapy (not recorded which). The V gene is TRBV7-8, the J gene TRBJ2-2; TRBD2 is a possible D gene (5 bases). The clonotype was recovered from a donor over 45 with non-small cell lung cancer. The CDR3 region is CAIFQEANTGELFF. CDR3 coding DNA: TGTGCCATCTTTCAGGAGGCGAACACCGGGGAGCTGTTTTTT.